Described below is a single T cell receptor beta chain sequence and its context. The record originates from a study of OX40 agonist ivuxolimab in advanced cancers. Systemic immunosuppression or a history of autoimmune disease excluded patients. Only in-frame clones appear in the TCRdb table, and some are missing; sequencing was by immunoSEQ multiplex PCR. The sample includes about 48,000 clones, 70% to 90% of them seen just once. The CDR3 loop spans 13 amino acids. Germline assignment: CDR1 SQVTM and CDR2 ANQGSEA. V gave up 7 bases and J gave up 5 bases, with 17 bases separating them. The V call is TRBV29-1, the J call TRBJ2-5; D is tentatively TRBD1 or TRBD2 (6 bases each). The sample here was CD4+ or CD8+ T cells sorted from blood, taken in a trial of the OX40 agonist ivuxolimab. The clonotype comes from an adult with an advanced solid tumor such as melanoma, head and neck, liver or kidney cancer. The CDR3 loop is CSAPEGGLETQYF. CDR3 bases: TGCAGCGCCCCCGAGGGGGGCTTGGAGACCCAGTACTTC.